These 3 T cell receptor beta chains were sequenced from one sample in a study of blood T cell repertoires in COVID-19. TCRdb's table, derived via immunoSEQ multiplex PCR, lists solely in-frame clones and lacks some. The data hold approximately 350,000 clones, with roughly nine tenths observed a single time. Sequencing used peripheral blood. The receptor set was obtained from a man between 40 and 49 years old with acute or convalescent COVID-19.

This clone was seen a handful of times. The chain links TRBV27 to TRBJ2-1, with 10 bases identical to TRBD2. CDR1 and CDR2 (germline): MNHEY, SMNVEV (reference sequence). The CDR3 runs to 16 residues. V was clipped by 3 bases and J by 5 bases; unmatched bases: 7. The CDR3 DNA reads as TGTGCCAGCAGTTTGCCCGGGACTAGCGTTGACAATGAGCAGTTCTTC. Translation gives CASSLPGTSVDNEQFF.

Remarks on this clone: This sample includes further DNA sequences coding for the same CDR3. The gene calls are TRBV27 and TRBJ1-6; 8 nucleotides line up with TRBD1. V lost 9 bases to trimming and J lost 4 bases; unmatched junction nucleotides: 8. This CDR3 has 15 amino acids. Looked up from germline, CDR1 is MNHEY and CDR2 is SMNVEV (reference sequence). The CDR3: CASSDRGPYNSPLHF. The CDR3 bases are TGTGCCAGTTCAGACAGGGGACCATATAATTCACCCCTCCACTTT.

This sequence joins TRBV18 and TRBJ1-1, with D tentatively TRBD1 (6 bases). Germline values: CDR1 KGHSH, CDR2 LQKENI. This CDR3 comprises 15 residues. V lost 3 bases, J lost 0 bases, and 11 bases lay in between. The chain's CDR3 is CASSPTGPLNTEAFF. The CDR3 nucleotides are TGTGCCAGCTCACCGACAGGACCCCTGAACACTGAAGCTTTCTTT.